This T cell receptor (beta chain) appears in the sequencing data of a study of blood T cells in healthy people across ages. CDR3 length equals 13 residues. The J segment lost 7 bases and the V segment lost 2 bases, leaving 1 base of the junction unmatched. CDR1 is MNHEY, CDR2 SVGAGI, per germline. This clonotype was found a few times. Together with a sample-barcoded 5' primer, a J-beta primer mix was included in a second PCR lasting 7 to 11 cycles. TCRdb used MiXCR to reprocess the 5' RACE reads, holding one entry per CDR3 protein. The sample includes approximately 1.5 million distinct CDR3 sequences, 40% to 45% of them seen just once.

The sequence derives from a young woman in good health. The sequenced sample consisted of blood. The V and J genes are TRBV6-5 and TRBJ2-1; 8 bases fit TRBD1. The CDR3 DNA reads TGTGCCAGCAGTTACACAGGGGGGAATGAGCAGTTCTTC. Protein: CASSYTGGNEQFF.